The rows below give T cell receptor beta chains drawn from one sample of a study of blood T cell repertoires in COVID-19. Data came from immunoSEQ multiplex PCR; TCRdb stores just in-frame clones and leaves some out. The table includes roughly 250,000 clones, more than 70% detected once. The sample consisted of PBMCs or T cells enriched from blood (not recorded which). The receptors stem from a woman in her forties with acute COVID-19. Each CDR3 is given with its conserved first and last residue. The D gene is left open where the match is weak. Some rows mark clone size as missing; the rest say once, few, many or name a class of expanded clone.

TRBV5-1	once	TRBD2	TRBJ2-1	CASFPGGRALWNEQFF	TGCGCCAGCTTCCCCGGCGGGAGGGCCCTGTGGAATGAGCAGTTCTTC
TRBV19	few	TRBD1	TRBJ1-2	CASSIIPSGGTGGGYTF	TGTGCCAGTAGTATCATCCCCTCCGGCGGGACAGGTGGTGGCTACACCTTC
TRBV6-5	NA	NA	TRBJ1-2	CASSYSDDYYGYTF	TGTGCCAGCAGTTACTCGGATGACTACTATGGCTACACCTTC
TRBV9	NA	NA	TRBJ1-6	CASSATGSSYNSPLHF	TGTGCCAGCAGCGCTACAGGGAGCTCCTATAATTCACCCCTCCACTTT
TRBV27	NA	NA	TRBJ2-1	CASSTQSRTWRNEQFF	TGTGCCAGCAGTACCCAAAGTAGGACCTGGAGGAATGAGCAGTTCTTC
TRBV24-1	NA	NA	TRBJ1-2	CATSVGEAANYGYTF	TGTGCCACCAGCGTTGGGGAGGCAGCCAACTATGGCTACACCTTC
TRBV10-3	NA	TRBD2	TRBJ2-3	CAISAEVLAGVDTQYF	TGTGCCATCAGTGCCGAGGTGCTAGCGGGAGTAGATACGCAGTATTTT
TRBV28	NA	NA	TRBJ2-7	CASSFIKQYF	TGTGCCAGCAGTTTTATTAAGCAGTACTTC
TRBV25-1	NA	NA	TRBJ1-1	CASSESTAMNTEAFF	TGTGCCAGCAGTGAATCAACAGCCATGAACACTGAAGCTTTCTTT
TRBV30	NA	NA	TRBJ1-6	CAWRSQNNSPLHF	TGTGCCTGGAGAAGTCAGAATAATTCACCCCTCCACTTT
TRBV19	NA	NA	TRBJ1-1	CASRRTQGSENTEAFF	TGTGCCAGTAGGCGGACACAGGGATCAGAGAACACTGAAGCTTTCTTT
TRBV24-1	NA	TRBD2	TRBJ2-5	CATSDSGTSGRRTQYF	TGTGCCACCAGTGATTCCGGGACTAGCGGCCGTCGGACCCAGTACTTC
TRBV6-5	NA	NA	TRBJ2-1	CASALASHGEQFF	TGTGCCAGCGCGCTAGCAAGCCATGGTGAGCAGTTCTTC
TRBV5-6	NA	TRBD1	TRBJ1-1	CASSFRQGTWFTEAFF	TGTGCCAGCAGCTTCCGACAGGGGACCTGGTTTACTGAAGCTTTCTTT
TRBV6-2/TRBV6-3	NA	TRBD2	TRBJ2-1	CASSPREGLSNEQFF	TGTGCCAGCAGTCCCCGGGAGGGCCTTAGCAATGAGCAGTTCTTC
TRBV28	NA	NA	TRBJ1-2	CASSLSPDILYGYTF	TGTGCCAGCAGTTTAAGCCCTGACATTCTCTATGGCTACACCTTC
TRBV2	few	TRBD2	TRBJ2-5	CASSEVGLGISKETQYF	TGTGCCAGCAGTGAAGTAGGACTAGGGATTTCGAAAGAGACCCAGTACTTC
TRBV7-9	once	NA	TRBJ1-5	CASSSRGGNQPQHF	TGTGCCAGCAGCAGTCGGGGGGGCAATCAGCCCCAGCATTTT
TRBV30	NA	TRBD2	TRBJ2-1	CAWSPSSLLLAGGLLSYNEQFF	TGTGCCTGGAGTCCGAGCTCCCTTTTGCTAGCGGGAGGCCTCCTCTCCTACAATGAGCAGTTCTTC
TRBV19	NA	TRBD1	TRBJ2-7	CASSIVPLTGGNYEQYF	TGTGCCAGTAGTATAGTTCCCCTGACAGGGGGCAACTACGAGCAGTACTTC
TRBV11-1	NA	NA	TRBJ1-4	CASSPSGHLNEKLFF	TGTGCCAGCAGCCCTAGTGGACACTTAAATGAAAAACTGTTTTTT
TRBV19	NA	NA	TRBJ1-3	CASRVSGNTIYF	TGTGCCTCCCGCGTTTCTGGAAACACCATATATTTT
TRBV19	NA	TRBD1	TRBJ1-1	CASSRHGTGATFEAFF	TGTGCCAGTAGTAGACACGGGACAGGGGCGACTTTTGAAGCTTTCTTT
TRBV9	NA	NA	TRBJ2-3	CASSGPPRRREFRDTQYF	TGTGCCAGCAGCGGACCACCCAGGCGGAGGGAATTTAGAGATACGCAGTATTTT